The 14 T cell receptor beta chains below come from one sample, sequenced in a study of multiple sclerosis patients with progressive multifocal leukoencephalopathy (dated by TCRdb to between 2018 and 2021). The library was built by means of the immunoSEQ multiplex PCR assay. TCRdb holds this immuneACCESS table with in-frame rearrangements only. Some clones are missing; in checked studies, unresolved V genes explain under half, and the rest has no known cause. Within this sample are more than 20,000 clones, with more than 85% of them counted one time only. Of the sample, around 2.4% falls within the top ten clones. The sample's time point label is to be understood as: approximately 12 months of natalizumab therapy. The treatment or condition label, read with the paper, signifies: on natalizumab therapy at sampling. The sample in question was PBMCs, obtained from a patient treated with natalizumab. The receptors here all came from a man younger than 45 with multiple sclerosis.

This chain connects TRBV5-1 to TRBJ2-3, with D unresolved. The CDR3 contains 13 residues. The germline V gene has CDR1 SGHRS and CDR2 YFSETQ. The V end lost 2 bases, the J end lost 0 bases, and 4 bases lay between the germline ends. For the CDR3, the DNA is TGCGCCAGCAGCTTCAGGAGCACAGATACGCAGTATTTT. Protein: CASSFRSTDTQYF.

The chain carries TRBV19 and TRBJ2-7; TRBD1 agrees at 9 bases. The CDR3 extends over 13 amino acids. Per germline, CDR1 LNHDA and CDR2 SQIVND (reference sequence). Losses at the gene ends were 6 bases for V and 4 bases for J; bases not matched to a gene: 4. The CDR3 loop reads CASSRDRAYEQYF. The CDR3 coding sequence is TGTGCCAGTAGCCGGGACAGGGCTTACGAGCAGTACTTC.

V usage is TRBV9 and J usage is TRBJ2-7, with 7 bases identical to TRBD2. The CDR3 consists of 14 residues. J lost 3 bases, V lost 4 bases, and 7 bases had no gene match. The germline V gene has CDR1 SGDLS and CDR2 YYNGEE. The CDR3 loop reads CASSLTGGNYEQYF. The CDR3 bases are TGTGCCAGCAGCCTCACGGGGGGTAACTACGAGCAGTACTTC. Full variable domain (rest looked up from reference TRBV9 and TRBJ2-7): DSGVTQTPKHLITATGQRVTLRCSPRSGDLSVYWYQQSLDQGLQFLIQYYNGEERAKGNILERFSAQQFPDLHSELNLSSLELGDSALYFCASSLTGGNYEQYFGPGTRLTVT.

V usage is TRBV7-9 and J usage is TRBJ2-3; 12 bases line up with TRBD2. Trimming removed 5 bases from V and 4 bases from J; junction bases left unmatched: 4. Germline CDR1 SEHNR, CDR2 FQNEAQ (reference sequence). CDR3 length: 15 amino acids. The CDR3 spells CASSPSGRAADTQYF. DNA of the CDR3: TGTGCCAGCAGCCCTAGCGGGAGGGCCGCAGATACGCAGTATTTT.

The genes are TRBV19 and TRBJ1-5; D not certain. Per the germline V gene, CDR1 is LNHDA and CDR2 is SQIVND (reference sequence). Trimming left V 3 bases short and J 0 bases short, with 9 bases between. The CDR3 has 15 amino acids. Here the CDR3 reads CASSMYKYSNQPQHF. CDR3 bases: TGTGCCAGTAGTATGTACAAGTATAGCAATCAGCCCCAGCATTTT. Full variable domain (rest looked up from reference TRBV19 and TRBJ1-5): DGGITQSPKYLFRKEGQNVTLSCEQNLNHDAMYWYRQDPGQGLRLIYYSQIVNDFQKGDIAEGYSVSREKKESFPLTVTSAQKNPTAFYLCASSMYKYSNQPQHFGDGTRLSIL.

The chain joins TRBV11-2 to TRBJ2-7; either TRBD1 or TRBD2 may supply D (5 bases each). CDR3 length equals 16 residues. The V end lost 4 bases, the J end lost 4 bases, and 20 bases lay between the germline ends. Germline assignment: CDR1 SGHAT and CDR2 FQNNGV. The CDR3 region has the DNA TGTGCCAGCAGCTCCTCCGGGACCCCGCCGAGGTACGAGCAGTACTTC. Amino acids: CASSSSGTPPRYEQYF. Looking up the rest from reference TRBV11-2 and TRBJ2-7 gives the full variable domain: EAGVAQSPRYKIIEKRQSVAFWCNPISGHATLYWYQQILGQGPKLLIQFQNNGVVDDSQLPKDRFSAERLKGVDSTLKIQPAKLEDSAVYLCASSSSGTPPRYEQYFGPGTRLTVT.

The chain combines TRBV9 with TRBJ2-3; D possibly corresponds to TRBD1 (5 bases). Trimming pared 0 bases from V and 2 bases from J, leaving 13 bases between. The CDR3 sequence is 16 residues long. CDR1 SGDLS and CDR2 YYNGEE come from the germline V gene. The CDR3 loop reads CASSVASSRATDTQYF. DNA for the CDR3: TGTGCCAGCAGCGTAGCTAGTAGCAGGGCCACAGATACGCAGTATTTT. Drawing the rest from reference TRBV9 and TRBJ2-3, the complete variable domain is DSGVTQTPKHLITATGQRVTLRCSPRSGDLSVYWYQQSLDQGLQFLIQYYNGEERAKGNILERFSAQQFPDLHSELNLSSLELGDSALYFCASSVASSRATDTQYFGPGTRLTVL.

The CDR3 bases are TGCAGTGACGCCCTGGGCAGTGGCTACACCTTC. As protein: CSDALGSGYTF. The chain recombines TRBV29-1 with TRBJ1-2, with unresolved D. The germline gives CDR1 SQVTM, CDR2 ANQGSEA. The CDR3 runs to 11 residues.

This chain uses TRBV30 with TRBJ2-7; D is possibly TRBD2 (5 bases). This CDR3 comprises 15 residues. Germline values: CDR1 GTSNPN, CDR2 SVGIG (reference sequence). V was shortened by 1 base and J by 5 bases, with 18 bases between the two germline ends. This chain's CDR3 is CAWSGAGLAGDEQYF. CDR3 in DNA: TGTGCCTGGAGTGGGGCCGGGTTGGCGGGTGACGAGCAGTACTTC.

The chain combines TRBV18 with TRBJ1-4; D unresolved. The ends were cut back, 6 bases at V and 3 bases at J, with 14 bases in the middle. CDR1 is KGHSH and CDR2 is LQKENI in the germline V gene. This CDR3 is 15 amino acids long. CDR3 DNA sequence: TGTGCCAGCTCCCCCCGGGGTTCTTCTAATGAAAAACTGTTTTTT. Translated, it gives CASSPRGSSNEKLFF.

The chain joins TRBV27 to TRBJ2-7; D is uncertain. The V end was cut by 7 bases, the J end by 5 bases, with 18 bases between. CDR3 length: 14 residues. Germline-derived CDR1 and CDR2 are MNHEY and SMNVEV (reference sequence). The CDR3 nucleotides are TGTGCCAGCAAACCCCTATATGTCGCCCACGAGCAGTACGTC. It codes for CASKPLYVAHEQYV.

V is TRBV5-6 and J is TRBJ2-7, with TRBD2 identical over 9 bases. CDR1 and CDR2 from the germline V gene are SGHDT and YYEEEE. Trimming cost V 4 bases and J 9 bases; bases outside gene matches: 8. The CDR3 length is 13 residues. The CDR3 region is CASSGVLAGRQYF. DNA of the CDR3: TGTGCCAGCAGCGGAGTCCTAGCGGGAAGGCAGTACTTC.

The CDR3 here is CASSPDRGTGELFF. The CDR3, as DNA: TGTGCCAGCTCGCCCGACAGGGGAACCGGGGAGCTGTTTTTT. The chain links TRBV18 to TRBJ2-2; the match to TRBD1 covers 8 bases. After removal of 6 bases from V and 5 bases from J, the junction contained 5 bases not matched to a gene. The CDR3 contains 14 residues. Germline values: CDR1 KGHSH, CDR2 LQKENI.

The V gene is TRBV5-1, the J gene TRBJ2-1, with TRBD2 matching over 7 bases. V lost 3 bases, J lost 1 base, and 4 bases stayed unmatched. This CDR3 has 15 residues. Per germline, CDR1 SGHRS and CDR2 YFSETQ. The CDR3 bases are TGCGCCAGCAGCTCTAGCGGTACTTCCTACAATGAGCAGTTCTTC. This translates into CASSSSGTSYNEQFF.